The T cell receptor (beta chain) under discussion was sequenced for a study of blood T cells in healthy people across ages (dated by TCRdb to about 2015). For the study in its entirety: In model experiments, template switching captured roughly one uniquely barcoded TCR beta cDNA molecule for every two T cells. Four age groups were formed from the donors: young (average approximately 16 years), middle-aged (around 39), aged (about 68) and long-lived (more than 75). To track age-related changes in TCR beta repertoire diversity, the study relied on deep sequencing normalized with unique cDNA molecular identifiers. To avoid experimental bias, donors of different ages were distributed randomly across sequencing lanes. For two donors (one aged 18 to 29 and one aged 80 or older), the study analyzed two additional independent replicas of 1 million unique cDNA reads from the same blood draw.

The CDR1 and CDR2 encoded by the germline V gene are MNHEY and SVGAGI. Counted from cysteine to phenylalanine, this CDR3 has 13 amino acids. Just the 39-base CDR3 DNA is kept, in frame starting at base 1. The germline V and J ends show losses of 5 bases and 5 bases respectively, and no gene match explains 6 bases of the junction. The library was produced with 5' RACE. The sequencer listed for this sample is Illumina HiSeq 2500. A second PCR of roughly 7 to 11 cycles was performed with a sample-barcoded 5' primer and a J-beta primer mix. A unique molecular identifier was introduced onto each TCR beta cDNA molecule by a template-switch 5' adaptor carrying 12 random nucleotides. At least 2.5 million CDR3-containing paired-end reads were obtained from each sample. First-strand cDNA was synthesized from all RNA with the Mint cDNA synthesis kit, primed by a TRBC-specific oligonucleotide. After uracil-DNA glycosylase treatment, a first 18-cycle PCR used universal primers M1SS and BC2_uni_R on all cDNA. On the authors' methods: Each sample was normalized by randomly selecting 1 million high-quality reads, each carrying a distinct molecular identifier. Reads with shared molecular identifiers were discarded instead of being binned into consensus sequences. CDR3 identification, clonotype clustering and error correction used MiTCR with a Q25 quality threshold and the strictest error-elimination algorithm. A nonparametric unseen species model using Euler transformation provided a lower-bound estimate of total TCR beta diversity. TCRdb reworked the public reads: Q25 trimming with fastp, MiXCR clone assembly, productive beta chains retained. Rows with one shared CDR3 protein collapse into an entry with the most common genes and DNA. These V and J calls are TCRdb output, not the study's own analysis. The sample table records over 600,000 distinct CDR3 sequences; around 21% of these occur just once. Of the sample, 3.6% is held by the ten largest clones.

On the study overall, not on this receptor specifically: A strong correlation was found between observed TCR beta diversity and the percentage of naive T cells measured by flow cytometry. As age increased, observed TCR beta diversity per million T cells dropped in a roughly linear way, and a significant reduction was already evident by age around 41. Since profiling was done on bulk unsorted PBMCs, naive and antigen-experienced compartments could not be conclusively compared. Estimates of total diversity based on one million sequenced T cells were regarded as lower bounds and as underestimates. Because donor CMV infection status was unknown, age-related changes in expanded clonotypes were potentially confounded. The long-lived group showed more naive CD4+ T cells, fewer expanded clones and increased TCR diversity than the aged group, suggesting age selection.

As regards this clonotype: Its binding antigen is unknown. No clone much larger than this one lies a single base away; base qualities are absent.

The approximately 41 donors, aged roughly 6 to 90 years, were systemically healthy Caucasian individuals from Russia. Roughly 9 milliliters of peripheral blood were drawn from each donor into EDTA-treated Vacutainer tubes. PBMCs were isolated by Ficoll-Paque density-gradient centrifugation, with at least 6.5 million obtained per sample. Total RNA was extracted from PBMCs with Trizol reagent, with at least 6 micrograms obtained per sample. For every donor, an aliquot of PBMCs went through flow cytometry to measure the percentages of naive CD45RAhigh/CD27high T cells. The sequence is built from TRBV6-5 and TRBJ2-7; 7 bases in between match TRBD1. This clonotype was sampled from a man between 65 and 80 years old in good health. The specimen sequenced was blood. In nucleotide form, the sequence is TGTGCCAGCAGTATGACAGGGAGACACGAGCAGTACTTC. Protein translation: CASSMTGRHEQYF.